This T cell receptor beta chain was found in a study of cytomegalovirus exposure and HLA in healthy donors. As for the study in general: Falling in the Caucasian-associated ancestry cluster were less than 85% of approximately 410 genotyped donors. Findings and caveats of the study: The authors excluded some V segments, including TRBV6-2 and TRBV6-3, as indistinguishable. The productive fraction for most TCR beta V segments was about 90% or about 30% in an earlier analysis. As immune exposure information, only CMV serostatus was available.

As to this clone: The antigen remains undetermined.

This CDR3 has 14 amino acids. Trimming removed 2 bases from V and 3 bases from J, with 11 bases in between. Germline CDR1 and CDR2: MGHDK and SYGVNS. In the PCR, 60 Vbeta and 13 Jbeta primers were used. The repertoire was sequenced with immunoSEQ multiplex PCR; TCRdb's copy has only in-frame clones and lacks some. Among over 150,000 clones, more than 80% were seen once, and the ten largest hold about 12%. The clonotype originates from a woman in her forties or fifties in good health and CMV-seronegative. V gene TRBV25-1 combines with J gene TRBJ2-7, with TRBD1 as a possible D gene (6 bases). The sequencing input was PBMCs. Here the CDR3 reads CASSEGEGDYEQYF. CDR3 nucleotide sequence: TGTGCCAGCAGTGAAGGAGAGGGGGACTACGAGCAGTACTTC.